A few counts support the clone carrying this T cell receptor beta chain. Its target is not known. The source of the sample is a study of cytomegalovirus exposure and HLA in healthy donors. The primer mix had 60 Vbeta and 13 Jbeta primers. Profiled with immunoSEQ multiplex PCR; TCRdb holds only in-frame clones, not every one. Here the sample spans about 250,000 clones, around 80% being singletons. Study results and caveats: Versus the roughly 670-donor mean, an Asian-associated ancestry cluster reportedly showed fewer N-insertions in a later analysis. The authors listed some 150 TCR beta chains as cytomegalovirus-associated. Most TCR sequences proved rare, with some public TCRs found in many donors. An apparent linkage of common viral pathogens to several of the most significant clusters emerged in a later analysis.

The junction had 4 bases not matched to a gene; V was cut back by 5 bases and J by 3 bases. CDR1 is SGHRS and CDR2 is YFSETQ in the germline V gene. The CDR3 is 13 residues long. The V call is TRBV5-1, the J call TRBJ1-2; TRBD1 matches 7 bases. This receptor was identified in a girl aged 2 to 10 in good health and CMV-seronegative. Material: PBMCs. CDR3 nucleotides: TGCGCCAGCAGTTCCGACAGGGACTATGGCTACACCTTC. This translates into CASSSDRDYGYTF. Full variable domain (missing parts from reference TRBV5-1 and TRBJ1-2): KAGVTQTPRYLIKTRGQQVTLSCSPISGHRSVSWYQQTPGQGLQFLFEYFSETQRNKGNFPGRFSGRQFSNSRSEMNVSTLELGDSALYLCASSSDRDYGYTFGSGTRLTVV.